This TCR beta chain was sequenced during a study of Tregs in tolerant kidney transplant recipients. Repertoires were generated with immunoSEQ multiplex PCR, while TCRdb's copy carries only in-frame clones and drops some. This listing includes roughly 50,000 clones. The V end was cut by 5 bases, the J end by 3 bases, with 20 bases between. Looked up from germline, CDR1 is PRHDT and CDR2 is FYEKMQ (reference sequence). CDR3 length: 17 amino acids. A remark on this clone: Its antigen is still unknown. The read comes to an end 3 residues before the CDR3 does, leaving the germline J gene to fill in the end.

Study-wide results and limits: Findings come from small patient numbers and require larger validation.

The chain uses TRBV13 and TRBJ2-4; D may be TRBD1 (9 bases). Sample: CD4+ T cells from blood, taken before the transplant. The TCR originated in a human donor who received a combined kidney and bone marrow transplant. CDR3: CASSAGGATGGKNIQYF. The part of the CDR3 DNA that was read is TGTGCCAGCAGCGCCGGGGGGGCGACAGGGGGCAAAAACATT.